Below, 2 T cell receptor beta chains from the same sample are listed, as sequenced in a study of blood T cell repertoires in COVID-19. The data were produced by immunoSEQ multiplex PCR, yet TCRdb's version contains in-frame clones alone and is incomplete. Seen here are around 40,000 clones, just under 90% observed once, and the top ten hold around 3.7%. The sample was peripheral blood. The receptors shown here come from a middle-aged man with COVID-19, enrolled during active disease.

CDR3 DNA: TGTGCCAGCAGCTTGGGAGGGATCAGGCTCGTTACTAATGAAAAACTGTTTTTT. This encodes CASSLGGIRLVTNEKLFF. The chain is built from TRBV5-6 and TRBJ1-4; D is uncertain. CDR1 SGHDT and CDR2 YYEEEE come from the germline V gene. The CDR3 contains 18 residues. Trimming cost V 0 bases and J 2 bases, with 17 bases left between them.

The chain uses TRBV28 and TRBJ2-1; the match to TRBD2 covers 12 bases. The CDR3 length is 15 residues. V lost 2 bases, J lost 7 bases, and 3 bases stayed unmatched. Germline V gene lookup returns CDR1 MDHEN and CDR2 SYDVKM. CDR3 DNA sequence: TGTGCCAGCAGTTTAGGACTAGCGGGGTGGAATGAGCAGTTCTTC. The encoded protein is CASSLGLAGWNEQFF.